This TCR beta chain was sequenced in a study of technical replicates of blood from four donors. This CDR3 region has 14 residues. The J segment lost 2 bases and the V segment lost 1 base, leaving 5 bases of the junction unmatched. Germline V gene data show CDR1 as GTSNPN and CDR2 as SVGIG (reference sequence). Clones were read by immunoSEQ multiplex PCR, and TCRdb kept only the in-frame ones, dropping some. The profile covers roughly 97,000 clones, with 96% appearing a single time and under 0.45% taken by the ten largest. The receptor was isolated from a human donor in good health. The V and J genes are TRBV30 and TRBJ2-7, with 7 positions matching TRBD2. Sequences were obtained from T cells isolated from PBMCs. CDR3: CAWSASGPPYEQYF. The DNA for the CDR3 is TGTGCCTGGAGTGCTAGCGGACCGCCCTACGAGCAGTACTTC.